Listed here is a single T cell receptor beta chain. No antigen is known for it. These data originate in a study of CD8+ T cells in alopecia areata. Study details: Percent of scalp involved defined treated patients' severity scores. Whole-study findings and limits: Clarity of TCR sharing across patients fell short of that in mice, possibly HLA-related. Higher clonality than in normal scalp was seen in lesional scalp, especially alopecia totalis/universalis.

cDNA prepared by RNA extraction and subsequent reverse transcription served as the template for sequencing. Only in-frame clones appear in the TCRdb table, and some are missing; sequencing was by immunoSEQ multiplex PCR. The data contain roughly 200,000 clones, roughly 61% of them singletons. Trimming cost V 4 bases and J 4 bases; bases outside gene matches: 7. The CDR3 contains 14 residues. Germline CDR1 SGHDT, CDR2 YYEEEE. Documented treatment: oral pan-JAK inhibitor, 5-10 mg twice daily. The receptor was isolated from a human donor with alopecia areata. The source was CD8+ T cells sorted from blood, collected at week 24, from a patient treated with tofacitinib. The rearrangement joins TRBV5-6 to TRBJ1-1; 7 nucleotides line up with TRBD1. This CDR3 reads CASSASTGFTEAFF. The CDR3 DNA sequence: TGTGCCAGCAGCGCGTCGACAGGGTTCACTGAAGCTTTCTTT.